The 5 T cell receptor beta chains reported below all come from one sample, sequenced in a study of blood T cell repertoires in COVID-19. Some clones are missing from TCRdb's copy, which holds only in-frame ones; the method was immunoSEQ multiplex PCR. Found here are about 69,000 clones, roughly 80% of them singletons; the top ten hold roughly 9.7%. Sequencing was carried out using peripheral blood. The receptor set was obtained from a woman aged 80 or over with acute or convalescent COVID-19.

This clone was seen only once. V usage is TRBV3-1 (or the pseudogene TRBV3-2) and J usage is TRBJ2-3; 8 bases agree with TRBD2. CDR1 is LGHDT and CDR2 is YNNKEL in the germline V gene (reference sequence). Germline trimming cut 0 bases from V and 2 bases from J; bases unmatched to any gene: 4. The CDR3 runs 16 residues. In DNA, the CDR3 is TGTGCCAGCAGCCAAGACGGGGGGGCTAACACAGATACGCAGTATTTT. It translates to CASSQDGGANTDTQYF.

V is TRBV25-1 and J is TRBJ2-2; the D gene is possibly TRBD2 (6 bases). CDR3 length: 16 residues. The germline CDR1 and CDR2 sequences are MGHDK and SYGVNS. V was cut by 3 bases and J by 4 bases, with 15 bases left in between. CDR3 sequence (DNA): TGTGCCAGCAGTGATCCCCTCCCGCGGGGCACCGGGGAGCTGTTTTTT. Residues: CASSDPLPRGTGELFF. Drawing the rest from reference TRBV25-1 and TRBJ2-2, the complete variable domain is EADIYQTPRYLVIGTGKKITLECSQTMGHDKMYWYQQDPGMELHLIHYSYGVNSTEKGDLSSESTVSRIRTEHFPLTLESARPSHTSQYLCASSDPLPRGTGELFFGEGSRLTVL.

The chain has TRBV2 and TRBJ2-5; D gene ambiguous. V was trimmed by 7 bases and J by 3 bases, leaving 6 bases between them. Germline V lookup: CDR1 SNHLY, CDR2 FYNNEI. The CDR3 extends over 11 amino acids. The CDR3 is CASTAEETQYF. CDR3 nucleotides: TGTGCCAGCACGGCGGAAGAGACCCAGTACTTC.

The rearrangement links TRBV29-1 to TRBJ1-1; the match to TRBD1 covers 9 bases. From germline, CDR1 is SQVTM and CDR2 ANQGSEA. The V gene end was trimmed by 1 base and the J gene end by 9 bases; junction bases not matched to a gene: 6. This CDR3 is built from 13 residues. Here the CDR3 reads CSVEATGGEKAFF. The CDR3 coding sequence is TGCAGCGTTGAAGCCACAGGGGGCGAAAAAGCTTTCTTT.

This clone was detected once. This rearrangement joins TRBV30 to TRBJ1-1; D perhaps matches TRBD1 (5 bases). Trimming shortened V by 1 base and J by 3 bases, and 9 bases separated the two germline ends. The CDR3 sequence is 13 residues long. In germline, CDR1 is GTSNPN, CDR2 SVGIG (reference sequence). The CDR3 loop reads CAWSAGRDTEAFF. Here the CDR3 DNA reads TGTGCCTGGAGTGCAGGGCGTGACACTGAAGCTTTCTTT.